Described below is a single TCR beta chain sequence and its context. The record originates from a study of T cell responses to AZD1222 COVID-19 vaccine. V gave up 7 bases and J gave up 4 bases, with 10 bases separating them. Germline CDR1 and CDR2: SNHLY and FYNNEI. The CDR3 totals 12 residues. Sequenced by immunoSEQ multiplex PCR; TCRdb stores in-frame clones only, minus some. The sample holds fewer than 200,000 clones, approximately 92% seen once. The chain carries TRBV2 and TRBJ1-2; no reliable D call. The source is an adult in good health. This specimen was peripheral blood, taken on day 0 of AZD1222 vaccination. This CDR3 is CASIPPGYGYTF. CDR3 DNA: TGTGCCAGCATCCCCCCAGGCTATGGCTACACCTTC.